This is a list of T cell receptor beta chains from one sample in a study of shared clonotypes between healthy human individuals. Profiled with immunoSEQ multiplex PCR; TCRdb holds only in-frame clones, not every one. The table lists about half a million clones, about 85% of them singletons. The source material was PBMCs. The receptors originated from a woman aged 40 to 49 in good health. Some clones in this sample may be carry-over from other donors' samples. Each CDR3 is given with its conserved first and last residue. D genes are given only for firm matches. Only some rows state a clone size, as once, few, many or a class for expanded clones.

J gene: TRBJ2-2; V gene: TRBV2; D gene: TRBD2; clone size: NA; CDR3 protein: CASKAGVYTGELFF; CDR3 DNA: TGTGCCAGCAAGGCGGGAGTCTACACCGGGGAGCTGTTTTTT
J gene: TRBJ1-5; V gene: TRBV28; D gene: TRBD1; clone size: NA; CDR3 protein: CASIMVQGARGNQPQHF; CDR3 DNA: TGTGCCAGCATCATGGTCCAGGGGGCGCGTGGCAATCAGCCCCAGCATTTT
J gene: TRBJ1-1; V gene: TRBV30; D gene: TRBD1; clone size: NA; CDR3 protein: CALAGTAYTEAFF; CDR3 DNA: TGTGCCTTGGCCGGGACAGCCTACACTGAAGCTTTCTTT
J gene: TRBJ2-2; V gene: TRBV7-6; D gene: NA; clone size: NA; CDR3 protein: CASSVGGTNTGELFF; CDR3 DNA: TGTGCCAGCAGTGTAGGGGGAACTAACACCGGGGAGCTGTTTTTT
J gene: TRBJ1-2; V gene: TRBV28; D gene: NA; clone size: few; CDR3 protein: CASGESRLNYGYTF; CDR3 DNA: TGTGCCAGCGGAGAGAGTCGGCTCAACTATGGCTACACCTTC
J gene: TRBJ1-2; V gene: TRBV5-1; D gene: NA; clone size: NA; CDR3 protein: CASSSGRIGYTF; CDR3 DNA: TGCGCCAGCAGCTCGGGAAGGATTGGCTACACCTTC
J gene: TRBJ1-1; V gene: TRBV18; D gene: NA; clone size: NA; CDR3 protein: CASSRVRTGNTEAFF; CDR3 DNA: TGTGCCAGCTCACGCGTCCGGACGGGAAACACTGAAGCTTTCTTT
J gene: TRBJ1-4; V gene: TRBV29-1; D gene: TRBD1; clone size: NA; CDR3 protein: CSVGTGTGEKLFF; CDR3 DNA: TGCAGCGTGGGGACAGGGACCGGGGAAAAACTGTTTTTT
J gene: TRBJ2-1; V gene: TRBV27; D gene: NA; clone size: few; CDR3 protein: CASSLYTPEGPSEQFF; CDR3 DNA: TGTGCCAGCAGTTTATACACGCCGGAGGGCCCGTCTGAGCAGTTCTTC
J gene: TRBJ1-2; V gene: TRBV5-1; D gene: TRBD1; clone size: NA; CDR3 protein: CASSEQGAHGYTF; CDR3 DNA: TGCGCCAGCAGCGAACAGGGGGCGCATGGCTACACCTTC
J gene: TRBJ1-2; V gene: TRBV9; D gene: NA; clone size: NA; CDR3 protein: CASSVDRNYGYTF; CDR3 DNA: TGTGCCAGCAGCGTAGACAGAAACTATGGCTACACCTTC
J gene: TRBJ1-1; V gene: TRBV2; D gene: TRBD1; clone size: few; CDR3 protein: CASSDPRTGNTEAFF; CDR3 DNA: TGTGCCAGCAGTGACCCTCGGACAGGGAACACTGAAGCTTTCTTT
J gene: TRBJ2-7; V gene: TRBV6-6; D gene: TRBD1; clone size: NA; CDR3 protein: CASSLRDREYEQYF; CDR3 DNA: TGTGCCAGCAGCCTCCGGGACAGGGAGTACGAGCAGTACTTC
J gene: TRBJ2-7; V gene: TRBV28; D gene: TRBD2; clone size: medium-sized; CDR3 protein: CASSGLGWVSYEQYF; CDR3 DNA: TGTGCCAGCAGCGGACTAGGATGGGTTTCCTACGAGCAGTACTTC
J gene: TRBJ2-7; V gene: TRBV9; D gene: TRBD1; clone size: NA; CDR3 protein: CASSAGQIPYEQYF; CDR3 DNA: TGTGCCAGCAGCGCGGGACAGATTCCGTACGAGCAGTACTTC
J gene: TRBJ1-1; V gene: TRBV5-6; D gene: NA; clone size: NA; CDR3 protein: CASSSITEAFF; CDR3 DNA: TGTGCCAGCAGCTCGATTACTGAAGCTTTCTTT
J gene: TRBJ2-1; V gene: TRBV30; D gene: TRBD2; clone size: NA; CDR3 protein: CAWRQLAGGPGEQFF; CDR3 DNA: TGTGCCTGGAGGCAACTAGCGGGAGGGCCGGGTGAGCAGTTCTTC
J gene: TRBJ2-7; V gene: TRBV29-1; D gene: TRBD1; clone size: once; CDR3 protein: CSVRRQGAYEQYF; CDR3 DNA: TGCAGCGTTAGACGACAGGGAGCCTACGAGCAGTACTTC